This entry is about one T cell receptor (beta chain). No antigen is known for it. The sample originates from a study of blood T cells in healthy people across ages. Regarding the study as a whole: Getting older went along with TCR beta diversity per million T cells dropping roughly linearly.

The use of a sample-barcoded 5' primer and a J-beta primer mix characterized a second PCR of roughly 6 to 12 cycles. Each cDNA molecule carried a tag from a template-switch adaptor that contained 12 random nucleotides. Each CDR3 protein gets one entry after TCRdb re-called the 5' RACE reads with MiXCR. The sample includes a few hundred thousand distinct CDR3 sequences, about 28% of them seen just once. Each sample provided at least 5 micrograms of extracted total RNA. Germline CDR1 SGDLS, CDR2 YYNGEE. The length of the CDR3 is 16 residues. Trimming shortened V by 2 bases and J by 0 bases, and 13 bases separated the two germline ends. The sample also formed part of further work on T cells of mothers and their children.

The rearrangement links TRBV9 to TRBJ2-3, with D perhaps assigned TRBD1 or TRBD2 (6 bases each). The specimen was blood. The clonotype was recovered from a boy aged 2-15 years in good health. The CDR3 bases are TGTGCCAGCAGCGTCGTTTGGGGGGCTAGCACAGATACGCAGTATTTT. Protein: CASSVVWGASTDTQYF.